What follows describes a single T cell receptor (beta chain). Its antigen remains unknown. The V gene end was trimmed by 5 bases and the J gene end by 9 bases; junction bases not matched to a gene: 14. The CDR3 is 16 residues long. The germline V gene encodes CDR1 SQVTM and CDR2 ANQGSEA. MiXCR, run by TCRdb on the 5' RACE reads, gives a single entry per CDR3 protein. The sample lists some 670,000 distinct CDR3 sequences; approximately 13% were seen once. These data originate in a study of T cells after yellow fever vaccination. Study-wide background: Preparing low-cell-number fractions relied on SMART-Seq v4 Ultra Low Input. General study findings and limits: The CD4 compartment and the CD8 compartment contained a small share of clonotypes in common. Reappearance after the booster was seen for most primary-vaccination clones, at 95% to 96% CD4 and around 90% CD8.

The TCR was taken from a man in his thirties or forties who received the YFV17D yellow fever vaccine. The chain recombines TRBV29-1 with TRBJ2-1, with TRBD2 matching over 12 bases. The specimen was PBMCs, collected on the day of the yellow fever booster vaccination. This chain's CDR3 is CSVTSGRMRSDGEQFF. The CDR3 nucleotides are TGCAGCGTTACTAGCGGGAGGATGAGATCGGACGGTGAGCAGTTCTTC.